The 27 T cell receptor beta chains below come from one sample, sequenced in a study of T cell responses to AZD1222 COVID-19 vaccine. The method was immunoSEQ multiplex PCR; TCRdb's version includes in-frame clones alone and lacks a portion of them. The sample yields more than 35,000 clones, about four fifths seen once. The specimen comprised peripheral blood, sampled 28 days after the second dose of the MenACWY control vaccine. Receptor source: an adult who received the MenACWY meningococcal vaccine as a control.

The V and J genes are TRBV6-2 or TRBV6-3 and TRBJ2-7; 10 nucleotides match TRBD2. Trimming took 5 bases from V and 2 from J; bases not matched to a gene: 6. Germline V gene sequence: CDR1 MNHEY, CDR2 SVGEGT. The CDR3 is 15 residues long. The DNA of the CDR3 is TGTGCCAGCAGTCCCACTAGCGGGAAACCCTACGAGCAGTACTTC. This gives the protein CASSPTSGKPYEQYF.

This clone is classed as medium-sized (0.01 to 0.1%). This rearrangement joins TRBV6-5 to TRBJ1-1; no reliable D call. CDR1 is MNHEY, CDR2 SVGAGI, per germline. CDR3 length equals 16 residues. Trimming pared 0 bases from V and 0 bases from J, leaving 11 bases between. CDR3 DNA: TGTGCCAGCAGTTACTCGAGGTGGAACCTGAACACTGAAGCTTTCTTT. The encoded protein is CASSYSRWNLNTEAFF.

This clone was counted between two and nine times. This chain joins TRBV6-2 or TRBV6-3 and TRBJ2-7; TRBD2 matches at 8 bases. CDR1 is MNHEY, CDR2 SVGEGT, per germline. The V and J ends lost 6 bases and 6 bases, in that order; junction bases with no gene match: 7. This CDR3 is 13 amino acids long. CDR3 nucleotides: TGTGCCAGCAGCCAGACTAGCGTTTCCGAGCAGTACGTC. This translates into CASSQTSVSEQYV.

In its sample, this clone was seen a few times. This sequence joins TRBV3-1 (or the pseudogene TRBV3-2) and TRBJ2-2; TRBD2 matches 8 bases. Germline V gene sequence: CDR1 LGHDT, CDR2 YNNKEL (reference sequence). The CDR3 spans 17 residues. V lost 3 bases to trimming and J lost 4 bases; unmatched junction nucleotides: 10. CDR3 in DNA: TGTGCCAGCAGCCACCCCACCGGGACTAGTATCACCGGGGAGCTGTTTTTT. It translates to CASSHPTGTSITGELFF.

The chain couples TRBV12-5 to TRBJ1-5; 7 bases are a match to TRBD1. The length of the CDR3 is 15 residues. The germline V gene has CDR1 LGHNT and CDR2 FRNRAP. J gave up 11 bases and V 7 bases, and 17 bases lay outside the gene matches. The CDR3 coding sequence is TGTGCTAGTGCCTCAGAGGGGGCGGGTAGAATGGCCCAGCATTTT. Translation: CASASEGAGRMAQHF.

This chain uses TRBV19 with TRBJ1-1; no clear D gene. The CDR3 has 15 amino acids. Germline values: CDR1 LNHDA, CDR2 SQIVND (reference sequence). Trimming cost V 5 bases and J 6 bases, with 19 bases left between them. Here the CDR3 reads CASSPRITTHPEAFF. CDR3 in DNA: TGTGCCAGTAGTCCTCGCATCACTACCCATCCTGAAGCTTTCTTT.

This clone came up once. This chain joins TRBV9 and TRBJ1-2; D is uncertain. CDR3 size: 13 residues. CDR1 and CDR2 from the germline V gene are SGDLS and YYNGEE. Trimming took 3 bases from V and 8 from J, leaving 14 bases between them. The CDR3 sequence: CASSGRYWGGYTF. The CDR3 DNA is TGTGCCAGCAGCGGTAGATACTGGGGAGGCTACACCTTC.

The chain employs TRBV23-1 and TRBJ2-7; D ambiguous. TRBV23-1 is recorded as an ORF, its role being uncertain. The CDR3 is made up of 17 amino acids. The ends were cut back, 0 bases at V and 1 base at J, with 16 bases in the middle. As DNA, the CDR3 is TGCGCCAGCAGTCAATCTGATTGGCCGGCTCTTTCCTACGAGCAGTACTTC. Translating it yields CASSQSDWPALSYEQYF.

The rearrangement links TRBV5-5 to TRBJ1-5; no definite D call. The CDR3 has 13 amino acids. The germline V gene encodes CDR1 SGHKS and CDR2 YYEKEE (reference sequence). Deletions cut 1 base from V and 3 bases from J, with 5 bases between. The CDR3 DNA reads TGTGCCAGCAGCTTGTTATCCAATCAGCCCCAGCATTTT. It specifies CASSLLSNQPQHF. Based on the CDR3 plus reference TRBV5-5 and TRBJ1-5, the full variable domain is DAGVTQSPTHLIKTRGQQVTLRCSPISGHKSVSWYQQVLGQGPQFIFQYYEKEERGRGNFPDRFSARQFPNYSSELNVNALLLGDSALYLCASSLLSNQPQHFGDGTRLSIL.

The chain employs TRBV5-1 and TRBJ2-7, with 8 bases identical to TRBD1. Germline CDR1 is SGHRS and CDR2 is YFSETQ. The CDR3 runs to 15 residues. Trimming took 4 bases from V and 0 from J; bases not matched to a gene: 6. DNA of the CDR3: TGCGCCAGCAGCGCGGACAGGGCCTTCTCCTACGAGCAGTACTTC. This encodes CASSADRAFSYEQYF.

V and J are TRBV7-8 and TRBJ2-3; 12 bases fit TRBD2. Trimming at V came to 5 bases and at J to 4 bases, leaving 4 bases not matched to a gene. CDR1 is SGHVS and CDR2 is FQNEAQ in the germline V gene. The CDR3 totals 15 residues. CDR3 region: CASSPGLAGPDTQYF. CDR3 coding DNA: TGTGCCAGCAGCCCCGGACTAGCGGGGCCAGATACGCAGTATTTT.

The rearrangement joins TRBV11-2 to TRBJ1-2, with a weak D call TRBD1 (6 bases). The CDR3 covers 12 residues. CDR1 and CDR2 (germline): SGHAT, FQNNGV. The V gene lost 5 bases and the J gene lost 6 bases, with 10 bases spanning the gap. The CDR3 loop is CASSKPGDGYTF. The CDR3 DNA reads TGTGCCAGCAGCAAACCAGGGGATGGCTACACCTTC.

The gene calls are TRBV19 and TRBJ1-2; D unclear. Germline CDR1 and CDR2: LNHDA and SQIVND (reference sequence). CDR3 size: 12 residues. V dropped 3 bases and J dropped 0 bases, with 2 bases sitting between them. The chain's CDR3 is CASSMANYGYTF. CDR3 nucleotides: TGTGCCAGTAGTATGGCTAACTATGGCTACACCTTC.

DNA for the CDR3: TGTGCCAGCAGTGTAGGGACAGGGGGGAGCAATCAGCCCCAGCATTTT. This codes for CASSVGTGGSNQPQHF. The V and J genes are TRBV6-1 and TRBJ1-5; 11 positions match TRBD1. CDR3 length: 16 amino acids. Germline V gives CDR1 MNHNS, CDR2 SASEGT. V lost 4 bases and J lost 1; bases outside the gene matches: 3.

DNA of the CDR3: TGTGCCAGCAGCTCGACGACACAAGATAGCAATCAGCCCCAGCATTTT. Its translation: CASSSTTQDSNQPQHF. This chain uses TRBV7-9 with TRBJ1-5; D gene unclear. Germline CDR1 and CDR2: SEHNR and FQNEAQ (reference sequence). The ends were cut back, 4 bases at V and 0 bases at J, with 13 bases in the middle. This CDR3 has 16 residues.

This chain joins TRBV19 and TRBJ2-2; D is unclear. The CDR3 spans 12 residues. Trimming pared 7 bases from V and 4 bases from J, leaving 7 bases between. Germline V lookup: CDR1 LNHDA, CDR2 SQIVND (reference sequence). In nucleotides, the CDR3 is TGTGCCAGTATCGGTCGCACCGGGGAGCTGTTTTTT. This sequence encodes CASIGRTGELFF.

The rearrangement links TRBV4-2 to TRBJ2-3; D is unclear. The ends were cut back, 5 bases at V and 1 base at J, with 7 bases in the middle. The CDR3 has 13 amino acids. Germline V gene data show CDR1 as LGHNA and CDR2 as YNFKEQ. CDR3 nucleotide sequence: TGTGCCAGCAGCGGACCGGGCACAGATACGCAGTATTTT. The encoded protein is CASSGPGTDTQYF.

The chain combines TRBV5-5 with TRBJ2-7; D may be TRBD1 or TRBD2 (5 bases each). This CDR3 contains 16 residues. CDR1 and CDR2 (germline): SGHKS, YYEKEE (reference sequence). V was trimmed by 3 bases and J by 7 bases, leaving 23 bases between them. CDR3 in amino acids: CASSSLPGRDPTEQYF. CDR3 DNA sequence: TGTGCCAGCAGCTCGTTACCCGGACGGGACCCTACTGAGCAGTACTTC.

The J gene is TRBJ2-4, the V gene TRBV18; 11 nucleotides align to TRBD1. Trimming at V came to 6 bases and at J to 7 bases, leaving 5 bases not matched to a gene. The CDR3 totals 14 residues. Per germline, CDR1 KGHSH and CDR2 LQKENI. CDR3 in amino acids: CASSAGQGGNIQYF. The CDR3 nucleotides read TGTGCCAGCTCCGCGGGACAGGGGGGGAACATTCAGTACTTC.

The rearrangement joins TRBV19 to TRBJ1-2, with unresolved D. The CDR3 loop spans 13 amino acids. Germline V gene lookup returns CDR1 LNHDA and CDR2 SQIVND (reference sequence). With 2 bases removed from V and 6 bases from J, the gap between germline ends came to 10 bases. In nucleotides, the CDR3 is TGTGCCAGTAGTATAAGGTCGGCCGATGGCTACACCTTC. It encodes CASSIRSADGYTF. The variable domain in full, with the rest retrieved from reference TRBV19 and TRBJ1-2, is DGGITQSPKYLFRKEGQNVTLSCEQNLNHDAMYWYRQDPGQGLRLIYYSQIVNDFQKGDIAEGYSVSREKKESFPLTVTSAQKNPTAFYLCASSIRSADGYTFGSGTRLTVV.

Judged by abundance, this clone is medium-sized (0.01 to 0.1%). V is TRBV9 and J is TRBJ2-1, with TRBD2 as a possible D gene (5 bases). CDR1 is SGDLS and CDR2 is YYNGEE in the germline V gene. Trimming pared 5 bases from V and 0 bases from J, leaving 9 bases between. CDR3 length: 14 residues. In DNA form, the CDR3 reads TGTGCCAGCAGAGCGGTCAGCTCCTACAATGAGCAGTTCTTC. This sequence encodes CASRAVSSYNEQFF.

This rearrangement joins TRBV6-4 to TRBJ2-3; 10 nucleotides agree with TRBD2. The V gene end was trimmed by 8 bases and the J gene end by 1 base; junction bases not matched to a gene: 6. The germline CDR1 and CDR2 sequences are MRHNA and SNTAGT. This CDR3 has 15 amino acids. DNA of the CDR3: TGTGCCAGCGTCAGTGGGACTAGCGGCACAGATACGCAGTATTTT. Translating gives CASVSGTSGTDTQYF.

The gene calls are TRBV19 and TRBJ1-1; D gene ambiguous. This CDR3 region has 13 residues. V was clipped by 6 bases and J by 1 base, with 9 bases between them. From germline, CDR1 is LNHDA and CDR2 SQIVND (reference sequence). CDR3 amino acids: CASSAQQNTEAFF. Here the CDR3 DNA reads TGTGCCAGTAGCGCACAGCAGAACACTGAAGCTTTCTTT.

This clone was detected once. The V and J genes are TRBV7-8 and TRBJ2-7; 8 bases are shared with TRBD1. This CDR3 comprises 14 residues. Germline CDR1 and CDR2: SGHVS and FQNEAQ. Germline trimming cut 1 base from V and 1 base from J; bases unmatched to any gene: 0. The CDR3 protein is CASSLGTGSYEQYF. Here the CDR3 DNA reads TGTGCCAGCAGCTTAGGGACAGGGTCCTACGAGCAGTACTTC.

The genes are TRBV28 and TRBJ1-4; D is perhaps TRBD1 (6 bases). V was cut by 5 bases and J by 4 bases, with 11 bases left in between. Germline V gene data show CDR1 as MDHEN and CDR2 as SYDVKM. The CDR3 contains 14 residues. The CDR3 reads CASSTGHLNEKLFF. CDR3 DNA: TGTGCCAGCAGTACGGGACACCTTAATGAAAAACTGTTTTTT.

The V call is TRBV2, the J call TRBJ2-2; TRBD2 might be the D (5 bases). The CDR3 loop spans 15 amino acids. In germline, CDR1 is SNHLY, CDR2 FYNNEI. The V end was cut by 7 bases, the J end by 4 bases, with 16 bases between. CDR3 residues: CASILTMSGTGELFF. The DNA for the CDR3 is TGTGCCAGCATTCTTACCATGAGCGGCACCGGGGAGCTGTTTTTT.

The rearrangement links TRBV6-4 to TRBJ2-1, with 11 bases fitting TRBD2. With V trimmed by 4 bases and J by 4 bases, 3 bases remained unmatched. CDR1 and CDR2 (germline): MRHNA, SNTAGT. The CDR3 is 15 amino acids. The CDR3 here is CASSVAGGEYNEQFF. The CDR3 coding sequence is TGTGCCAGCAGTGTAGCGGGAGGGGAGTACAATGAGCAGTTCTTC.